This T cell receptor beta chain was recovered during a study of T cell repertoires in cytomegalovirus infection. Study-wide context: Evidence of both CMV infection and a matching HLA type came from public TCR beta signatures.

The V and J ends lost 0 bases and 8 bases respectively, with 11 bases between them. CDR1 is LGHNA and CDR2 is YNFKEQ in the germline V gene. There are 15 residues in the CDR3. Comment on this clonotype: What it recognizes is unknown.

TCRdb ran MiXCR on the reads and lists one entry per CDR3 protein. The sample contains 8,000 or so distinct CDR3 sequences, under 55% of which appear only once. Study conclusions and caveats: CMV-specific HLA-C-restricted TCR beta clonotypes dominated the ex vivo response.

Sequences were obtained from PBMCs, sequenced either directly or after in vitro stimulation (not recorded which). The chain uses TRBV4-2 and TRBJ1-6, with a tentative D call TRBD1 (6 bases). This clonotype originated in a human donor in good health (CMV status not recorded). Some clones in this sample may be carry-over from other donors' samples. The CDR3 nucleotides are TGTGCCAGCAGCCAAGAAGTTCGGACAGATTCACCCCTCCACTTT. Its translation: CASSQEVRTDSPLHF.